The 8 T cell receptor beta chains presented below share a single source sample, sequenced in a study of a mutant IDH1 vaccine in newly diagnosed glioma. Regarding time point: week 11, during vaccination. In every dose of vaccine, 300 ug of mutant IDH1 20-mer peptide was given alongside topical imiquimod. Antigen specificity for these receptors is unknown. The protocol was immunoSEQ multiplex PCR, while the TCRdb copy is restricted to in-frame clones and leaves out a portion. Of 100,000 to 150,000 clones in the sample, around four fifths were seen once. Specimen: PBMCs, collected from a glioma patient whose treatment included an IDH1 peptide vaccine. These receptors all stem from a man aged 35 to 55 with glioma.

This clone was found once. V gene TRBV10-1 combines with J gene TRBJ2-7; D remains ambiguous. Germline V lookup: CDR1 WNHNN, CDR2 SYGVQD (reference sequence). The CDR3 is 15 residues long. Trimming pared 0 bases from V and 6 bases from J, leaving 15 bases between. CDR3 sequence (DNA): TGCGCCAGCAGTGAGTCCCACGGCTCCGTTTCCGAGCAGTACTTC. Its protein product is CASSESHGSVSEQYF.

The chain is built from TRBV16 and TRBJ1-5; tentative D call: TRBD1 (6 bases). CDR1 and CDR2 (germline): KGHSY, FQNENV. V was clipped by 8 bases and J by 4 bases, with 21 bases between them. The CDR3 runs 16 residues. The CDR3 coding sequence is TGTGCCAGCCTAATGGGGGTCAGGGGAAGTAATCAGCCCCAGCATTTT. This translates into CASLMGVRGSNQPQHF.

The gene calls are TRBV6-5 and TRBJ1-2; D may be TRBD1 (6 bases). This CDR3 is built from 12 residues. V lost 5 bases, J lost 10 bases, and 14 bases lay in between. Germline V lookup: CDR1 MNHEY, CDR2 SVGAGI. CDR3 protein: CASSQGRNDYTF. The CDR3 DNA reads TGTGCCAGCAGTCAGGGGAGGAATGACTACACCTTC.

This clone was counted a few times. The CDR3 DNA reads as TGTGCCAGCAGCTCCACCGGGCATGAGCAGTTCTTC. It translates to CASSSTGHEQFF. The chain links TRBV5-4 to TRBJ2-1, with D unresolved. Germline V gene data show CDR1 as SGHNT and CDR2 as YYREEE (reference sequence). V lost 3 bases and J lost 8, with 9 bases in between. This CDR3 has 12 amino acids. Drawing the rest from reference TRBV5-4 and TRBJ2-1, the complete variable domain is ETGVTQSPTHLIKTRGQQVTLRCSSQSGHNTVSWYQQALGQGPQFIFQYYREEENGRGNFPPRFSGLQFPNYSSELNVNALELDDSALYLCASSSTGHEQFFGPGTRLTVL.

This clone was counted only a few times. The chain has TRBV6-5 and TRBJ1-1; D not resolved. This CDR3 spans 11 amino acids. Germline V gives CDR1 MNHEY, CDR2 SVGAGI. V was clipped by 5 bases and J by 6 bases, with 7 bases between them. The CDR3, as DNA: TGTGCCAGCAGTAAGGGCCCTGAAGCTTTCTTT. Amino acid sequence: CASSKGPEAFF.

The CDR3 DNA is TGTGCCAGCAGCTTGATTAGCGGGTTTTCCTACAATGAGCAGTTCTTC. This codes for CASSLISGFSYNEQFF. This rearrangement joins TRBV5-4 to TRBJ2-1, with 7 bases lining up with TRBD2. With 1 base clipped from V and 1 base from J, the junction kept 5 bases outside the gene matches. Germline V gene sequence: CDR1 SGHNT, CDR2 YYREEE (reference sequence). CDR3 size: 16 residues.

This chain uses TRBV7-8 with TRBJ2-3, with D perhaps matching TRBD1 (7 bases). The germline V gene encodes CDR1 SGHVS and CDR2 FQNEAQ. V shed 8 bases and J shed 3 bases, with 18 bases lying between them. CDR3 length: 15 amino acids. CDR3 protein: CASRSRSGGTDTQYF. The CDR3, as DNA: TGTGCCAGCCGGTCCCGTTCAGGGGGGACAGATACGCAGTATTTT.

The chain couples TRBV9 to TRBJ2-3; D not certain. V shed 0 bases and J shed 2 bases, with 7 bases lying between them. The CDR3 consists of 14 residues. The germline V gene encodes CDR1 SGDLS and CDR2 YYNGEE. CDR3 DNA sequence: TGTGCCAGCAGCGTAGGACATACCACAGATACGCAGTATTTT. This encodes CASSVGHTTDTQYF.